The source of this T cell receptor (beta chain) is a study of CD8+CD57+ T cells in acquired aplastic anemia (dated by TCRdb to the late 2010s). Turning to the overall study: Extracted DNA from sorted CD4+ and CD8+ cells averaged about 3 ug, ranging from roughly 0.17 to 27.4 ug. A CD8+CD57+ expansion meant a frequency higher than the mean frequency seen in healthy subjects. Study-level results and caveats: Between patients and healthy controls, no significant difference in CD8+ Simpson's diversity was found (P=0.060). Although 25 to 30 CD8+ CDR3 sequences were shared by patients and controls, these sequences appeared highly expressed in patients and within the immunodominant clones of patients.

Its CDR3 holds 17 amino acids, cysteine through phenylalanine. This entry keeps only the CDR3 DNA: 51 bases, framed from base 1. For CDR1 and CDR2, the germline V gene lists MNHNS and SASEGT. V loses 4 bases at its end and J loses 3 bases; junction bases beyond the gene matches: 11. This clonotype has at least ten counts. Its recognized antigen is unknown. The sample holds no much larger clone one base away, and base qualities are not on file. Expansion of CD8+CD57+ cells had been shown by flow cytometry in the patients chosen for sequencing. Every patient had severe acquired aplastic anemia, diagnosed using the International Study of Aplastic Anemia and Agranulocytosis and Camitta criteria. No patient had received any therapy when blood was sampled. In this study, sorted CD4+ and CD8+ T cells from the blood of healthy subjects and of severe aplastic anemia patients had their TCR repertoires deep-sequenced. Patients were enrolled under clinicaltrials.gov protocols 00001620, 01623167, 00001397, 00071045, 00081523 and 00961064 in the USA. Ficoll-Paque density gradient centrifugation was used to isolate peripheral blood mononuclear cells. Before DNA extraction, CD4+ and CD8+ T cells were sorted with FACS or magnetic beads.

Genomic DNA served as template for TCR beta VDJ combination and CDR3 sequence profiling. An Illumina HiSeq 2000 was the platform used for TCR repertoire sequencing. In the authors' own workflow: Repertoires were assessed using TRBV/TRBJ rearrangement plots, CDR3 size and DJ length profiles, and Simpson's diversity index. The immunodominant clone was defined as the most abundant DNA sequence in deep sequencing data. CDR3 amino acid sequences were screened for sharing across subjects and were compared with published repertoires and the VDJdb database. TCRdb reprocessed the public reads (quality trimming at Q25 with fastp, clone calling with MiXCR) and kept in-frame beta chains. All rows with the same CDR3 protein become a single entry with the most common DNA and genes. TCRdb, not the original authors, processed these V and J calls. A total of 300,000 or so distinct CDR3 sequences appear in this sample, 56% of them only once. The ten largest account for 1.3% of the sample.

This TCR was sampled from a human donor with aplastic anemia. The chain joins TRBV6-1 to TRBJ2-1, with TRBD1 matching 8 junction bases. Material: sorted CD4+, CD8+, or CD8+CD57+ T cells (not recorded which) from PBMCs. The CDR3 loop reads CASSGRTGLRLYNEQFF. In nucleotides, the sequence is TGTGCCAGCAGTGGTCGGACAGGGTTACGGCTCTACAATGAGCAGTTCTTC.